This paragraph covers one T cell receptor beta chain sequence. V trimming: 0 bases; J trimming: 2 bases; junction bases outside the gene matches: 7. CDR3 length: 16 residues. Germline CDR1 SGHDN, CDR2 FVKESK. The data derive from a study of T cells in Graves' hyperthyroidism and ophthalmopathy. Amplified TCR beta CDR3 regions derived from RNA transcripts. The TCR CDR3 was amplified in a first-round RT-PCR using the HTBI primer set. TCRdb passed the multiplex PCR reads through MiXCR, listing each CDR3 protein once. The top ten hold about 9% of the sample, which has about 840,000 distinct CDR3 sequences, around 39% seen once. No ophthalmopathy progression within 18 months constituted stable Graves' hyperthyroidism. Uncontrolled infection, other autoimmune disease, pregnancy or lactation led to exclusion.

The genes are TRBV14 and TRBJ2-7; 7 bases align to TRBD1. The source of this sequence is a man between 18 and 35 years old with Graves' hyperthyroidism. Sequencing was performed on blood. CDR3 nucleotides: TGTGCCAGCAGCCAAGATAAAGGGGGCGCTGCCTACGAGCAGTACTTC. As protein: CASSQDKGGAAYEQYF.